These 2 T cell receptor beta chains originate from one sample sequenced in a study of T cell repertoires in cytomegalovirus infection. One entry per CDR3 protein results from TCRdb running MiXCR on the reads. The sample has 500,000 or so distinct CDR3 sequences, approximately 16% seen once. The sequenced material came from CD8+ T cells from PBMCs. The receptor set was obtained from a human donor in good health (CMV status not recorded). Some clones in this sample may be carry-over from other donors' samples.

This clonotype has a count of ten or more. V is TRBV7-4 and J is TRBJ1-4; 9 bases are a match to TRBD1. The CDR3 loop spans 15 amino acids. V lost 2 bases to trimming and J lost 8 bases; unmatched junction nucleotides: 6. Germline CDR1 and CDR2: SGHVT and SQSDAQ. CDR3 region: CASSLSPTGGEKLFF. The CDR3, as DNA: TGTGCCAGCAGCTTATCTCCGACAGGGGGGGAAAAACTGTTTTTT.

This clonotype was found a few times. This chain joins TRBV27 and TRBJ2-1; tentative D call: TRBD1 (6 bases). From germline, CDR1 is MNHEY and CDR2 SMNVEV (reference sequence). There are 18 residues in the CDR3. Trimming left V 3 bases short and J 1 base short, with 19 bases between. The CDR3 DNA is TGTGCCAGCAGTTTTTACATCCTGACAGGAGCTTCCTACAATGAGCAGTTCTTC. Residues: CASSFYILTGASYNEQFF.